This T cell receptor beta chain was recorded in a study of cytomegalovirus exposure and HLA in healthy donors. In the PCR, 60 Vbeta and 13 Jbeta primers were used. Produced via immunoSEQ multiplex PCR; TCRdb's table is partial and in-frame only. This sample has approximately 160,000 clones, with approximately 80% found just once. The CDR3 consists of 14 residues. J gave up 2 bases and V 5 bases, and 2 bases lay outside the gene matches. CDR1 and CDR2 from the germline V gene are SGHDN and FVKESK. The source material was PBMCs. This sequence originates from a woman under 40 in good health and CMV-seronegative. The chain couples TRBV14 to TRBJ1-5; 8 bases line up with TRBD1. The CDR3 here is CASSSGGRNQPQHF. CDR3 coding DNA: TGTGCCAGCAGCTCAGGGGGCCGCAATCAGCCCCAGCATTTT. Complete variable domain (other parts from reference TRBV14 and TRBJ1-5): EAGVTQFPSHSVIEKGQTVTLRCDPISGHDNLYWYRRVMGKEIKFLLHFVKESKQDESGMPNNRFLAERTGGTYSTLKVQPAELEDSGVYFCASSSGGRNQPQHFGDGTRLSIL.